This T cell receptor (beta chain) was sequenced during a study (dated by TCRdb to 2015 to 2016). Inclusive of the bounding cysteine and phenylalanine, the CDR3 is 19 residues long. Of the read, only the CDR3 DNA is kept; its 57 bases are in frame from base 1. After removal of 5 bases from V and 0 bases from J, the junction retains 14 bases not matched to a gene. Looking up the germline V gene yields CDR1 SGHTA and CDR2 FQGTGA. This clonotype was seen only a few times. Its binding antigen is unknown. Qualities for individual bases were not recorded, and no much larger clone is one base off. Library preparation employed RT-PCR. Sequencing took place on an Illumina MiSeq. TCRdb took the public reads, trimmed them with fastp at Q25, ran MiXCR for clone calling and kept in-frame beta chains. Under each unique CDR3 protein, matching rows form one entry showing the most common genes and DNA. The table for this sample lists approximately 720,000 distinct CDR3 sequences; about 14% of them were counted only once. Around 3.3% of the sample is taken by the ten largest.

Sequenced: memory CD4+ T cells from blood. The sequence was collected from a female donor in good health, serving as a healthy control. The rearrangement combines TRBV7-3 with TRBJ2-2, and 8 junction bases match TRBD2. The bases read TGTGCCAGCAGCCCTACGGTGGCGGGAGGTCTAACGAACACCGGGGAGCTGTTTTTT. It translates as CASSPTVAGGLTNTGELFF.